The 25 T cell receptor beta chains below were found in one sample sequenced in a study of beta chain features in type 1 diabetes. Study-wide findings and caveats: Significant though moderate, a shortening of TCRB CDR3s appeared in all four CD4+ subsets of Type 1 diabetes patients.

Antigens for these TCRs are unknown. Since all of the isolated RNA was reverse transcribed, expressed TCRB transcripts were what got sequenced. The data were produced by immunoSEQ multiplex PCR, yet TCRdb's version contains in-frame clones alone and is incomplete. This sample has around 650,000 clones, with roughly 12% found just once. The sequenced sample was naive CD4+ T cells from blood. The receptors shown here come from a man aged 30 to 39 with type 1 diabetes.

The V call is TRBV11-1, the J call TRBJ2-5; no reliable D call. The ends were cut back, 5 bases at V and 2 bases at J, with 9 bases in the middle. Germline CDR1 reads SGHAT; CDR2 reads FQDESV (reference sequence). The CDR3 runs 13 residues. This CDR3 reads CASSRNTQETQYF. In DNA, the CDR3 is TGTGCCAGCAGCAGGAACACTCAAGAGACCCAGTACTTC.

The rearrangement uses TRBV11-3 and TRBJ1-1; D gene uncertain. Per germline, CDR1 SGHNT and CDR2 YENEEA. V was shortened by 0 bases and J by 10 bases, with 6 bases between the two germline ends. The CDR3 extends over 11 amino acids. In DNA form, the CDR3 reads TGTGCCAGCAGCTTAGATCAAGGAGCTTTCTTT. Translating gives CASSLDQGAFF.

In its sample, this clone was seen a few times. The chain employs TRBV5-1 and TRBJ1-3, with TRBD1 matching over 7 bases. With V trimmed by 1 base and J by 1 base, 17 bases remained unmatched. CDR3 length equals 20 residues. The germline V gene encodes CDR1 SGHRS and CDR2 YFSETQ. The CDR3 DNA reads TGCGCCAGCAGCTTGCTCCTAGGACAGGCAGTTGGGGGTTCTGGAAACACCATATATTTT. It yields the protein CASSLLLGQAVGGSGNTIYF.

This clone was counted between two and nine times. CDR3 in amino acids: CASSEHRDSPLHF. The CDR3 bases are TGTGCCAGCAGTGAACATCGGGATTCACCCCTCCACTTT. J is TRBJ1-6 and V is TRBV6-1, with D unclear. This CDR3 is 13 amino acids long. The germline gives CDR1 MNHNS, CDR2 SASEGT. Trimming pared 2 bases from V and 8 bases from J, leaving 7 bases between.

This clone was counted only a few times. CDR3 protein: CAEGLPEKQFF. DNA for the CDR3: TGTGCCGAAGGACTCCCCGAAAAGCAGTTCTTC. V usage is TRBV28 and J usage is TRBJ2-1, with D perhaps TRBD2 (5 bases). Germline V gene data show CDR1 as MDHEN and CDR2 as SYDVKM. This CDR3 region has 11 residues. Trimming took off 11 bases at V and 11 bases at J, with 16 bases between the two ends.

This clone was found a few times. The gene calls are TRBV4-2 and TRBJ2-1, with D maybe TRBD2 (6 bases). There are 14 residues in the CDR3. Germline V gene data show CDR1 as LGHNA and CDR2 as YNFKEQ. Between the trimmed V and J ends, which lost 1 base and 8 bases, there was a span of 12 bases. The DNA of the CDR3 is TGTGCCAGCAGCCAAGGGCAGGAGGGCTATGAGCAGTTCTTC. This codes for CASSQGQEGYEQFF.

This clone appeared a few times. The chain combines TRBV7-2 with TRBJ2-5, with 10 bases fitting TRBD1. The CDR3 runs 16 residues. The junction had 9 bases not matched to a gene; V was cut back by 5 bases and J by 3 bases. CDR1 and CDR2 (germline): SGHTA, FQGNSA. CDR3 nucleotide sequence: TGTGCCAGCAGCCCCAAGAGGACAGGGGGGGAAGAGACCCAGTACTTC. It translates to CASSPKRTGGEETQYF.

The chain is built from TRBV29-1 and TRBJ1-2; maybe TRBD1 (6 bases). The CDR3 is made up of 12 amino acids. Germline loops: CDR1 SQVTM, CDR2 ANQGSEA. V was clipped by 7 bases and J by 1 base, with 10 bases between them. The CDR3 protein is CSGRDNNYGYTF. CDR3 DNA: TGCAGCGGCCGGGACAATAACTATGGCTACACCTTC.

About this clone itself: Other DNA sequences of this sample code for an identical CDR3. The chain joins TRBV9 to TRBJ1-3; no firm D call. The CDR3 has 14 amino acids. V lost 0 bases and J lost 4, with 8 bases in between. Germline V gene data show CDR1 as SGDLS and CDR2 as YYNGEE. The DNA of the CDR3 is TGTGCCAGCAGCGTAGATGGCAGCGGAAACACCATATATTTT. This translates into CASSVDGSGNTIYF.

This clone has more than one count but fewer than ten. V gene TRBV6-6 combines with J gene TRBJ2-7, with TRBD2 as a possible D gene (5 bases). V lost 5 bases and J 2 bases, leaving 13 bases between the germline ends. The CDR3 is 14 residues long. The germline V gene encodes CDR1 MNHNY and CDR2 SVGAGI (reference sequence). Written as DNA, the CDR3 is TGTGCCAGCAGTAGCCGGGAACATACCTACGAGCAGTACTTC. It translates to CASSSREHTYEQYF.

The chain combines TRBV5-4 with TRBJ2-2; a possible D gene is TRBD2 (7 bases). V was cut by 3 bases and J by 5 bases, with 14 bases left in between. This CDR3 has 15 amino acids. Germline assignment: CDR1 SGHNT and CDR2 YYREEE (reference sequence). The CDR3 sequence is CASSSGGRVTGELFF. The CDR3 DNA follows: TGTGCCAGCAGCTCGGGGGGCCGGGTTACCGGGGAGCTGTTTTTT.

The rearrangement links TRBV25-1 to TRBJ2-3, with TRBD1 matching over 7 bases. The CDR3 covers 14 residues. The germline V gene encodes CDR1 MGHDK and CDR2 SYGVNS. Trimming removed 7 bases from V and 6 bases from J; junction bases left unmatched: 10. In DNA, the CDR3 is TGTGCCAGCACCCCGGGACAGCCACCTGATACGCAGTATTTT. It encodes CASTPGQPPDTQYF.

This rearrangement joins TRBV28 to TRBJ2-1; D is possibly TRBD1 or TRBD2 (6 bases each). Deletions cut 8 bases from V and 7 bases from J, with 18 bases between. Germline V gene lookup returns CDR1 MDHEN and CDR2 SYDVKM. This CDR3 comprises 14 residues. CDR3 protein: CASWLPGAQNEQFF. DNA of the CDR3: TGTGCCAGCTGGCTACCGGGGGCACAGAATGAGCAGTTCTTC.

J is TRBJ2-1 and V is TRBV5-6, with 10 bases that match TRBD2. The V and J ends lost 0 bases and 13 bases, in that order; junction bases with no gene match: 10. This CDR3 comprises 15 residues. Germline V lookup: CDR1 SGHDT, CDR2 YYEEEE. CDR3 region: CASSLVASGGRGQFF. Here the CDR3 DNA reads TGTGCCAGCAGCTTGGTGGCTAGCGGGGGCCGAGGACAGTTCTTC.

The genes are TRBV7-2 and TRBJ2-3; unclear D gene. V lost 4 bases to trimming and J lost 3 bases, with 11 bases between them. Germline CDR1 SGHTA, CDR2 FQGNSA. The CDR3 extends over 14 amino acids. In DNA, the CDR3 is TGTGCCAGCAGCTACCCACCCCTTACAGATACGCAGTATTTT. Its protein is CASSYPPLTDTQYF.

The chain has TRBV2 and TRBJ1-3; no definite D call. Germline assignment: CDR1 SNHLY and CDR2 FYNNEI. CDR3 size: 17 residues. Trimming removed 2 bases at V and 1 base at J, with 15 bases between. CDR3 sequence (DNA): TGTGCCAGCAGTGAACTAGATAGCGCGTTTTCTGGAAACACCATATATTTT. Its protein is CASSELDSAFSGNTIYF.

This clone turned up a few times. This chain links TRBV2 with TRBJ2-2; 9 positions agree with TRBD1. Germline V gives CDR1 SNHLY, CDR2 FYNNEI. V shed 4 bases, J shed 3 bases, and the junction held 6 bases outside the gene matches. This CDR3 has 16 amino acids. The CDR3 nucleotides are TGTGCCAGCAGTGGGATGACAGGGGGATACACCGGGGAGCTGTTTTTT. It yields the protein CASSGMTGGYTGELFF.

The CDR3, as DNA: TGTGCCAGCAGGCTTACGGGGAGGGGAGGGCAGTTCTTC. Its translation is CASRLTGRGGQFF. V usage is TRBV11-3 and J usage is TRBJ2-1; 7 nucleotides line up with TRBD2. The CDR3 extends over 13 amino acids. V trimming: 6 bases; J trimming: 12 bases; junction bases outside the gene matches: 11. Per the germline V gene, CDR1 is SGHNT and CDR2 is YENEEA. Looking up the rest from reference TRBV11-3 and TRBJ2-1 gives the full variable domain: EAGVVQSPRYKIIEKKQPVAFWCNPISGHNTLYWYLQNLGQGPELLIRYENEEAVDDSQLPKDRFSAERLKGVDSTLKIQPAELGDSAVYLCASRLTGRGGQFFGPGTRLTVL.

For the CDR3, the DNA is TGTGCCAGCAGCTTATGGGTCACGATAGGGACCGGGCAGTACTTC. It codes for CASSLWVTIGTGQYF. This rearrangement joins TRBV11-2 to TRBJ2-7, with D perhaps assigned TRBD1 or TRBD2 (5 bases each). V was clipped by 2 bases and J by 9 bases, with 20 bases between them. The germline gives CDR1 SGHAT, CDR2 FQNNGV. CDR3 length equals 15 residues.

This chain connects TRBV9 to TRBJ2-3; TRBD2 matches at 8 bases. Losses at the gene ends were 2 bases for V and 0 bases for J; bases not matched to a gene: 5. The CDR3 extends over 16 amino acids. Germline V lookup: CDR1 SGDLS, CDR2 YYNGEE. In DNA form, the CDR3 reads TGTGCCAGCAGCGTCGCGGGGGGAACTAGCACAGATACGCAGTATTTT. Protein: CASSVAGGTSTDTQYF.

The sample holds a few counts of this clone. The rearrangement uses TRBV29-1 and TRBJ2-5; TRBD2 matches 8 bases. Germline V gene lookup returns CDR1 SQVTM and CDR2 ANQGSEA. The CDR3 extends over 14 amino acids. V dropped 7 bases and J dropped 7; count of bases not matched to a gene: 14. CDR3 loop: CSAGLVRSGGTQYF. The CDR3 nucleotides are TGCAGCGCCGGGCTGGTCAGGAGCGGGGGGACCCAGTACTTC.

This clone has just a few counts. The chain has TRBV7-8 and TRBJ1-6, with 9 bases matching TRBD1. Per the germline V gene, CDR1 is SGHVS and CDR2 is FQNEAQ. The junction had 3 bases not matched to a gene; V was cut back by 2 bases and J by 7 bases. The CDR3 runs to 15 residues. In nucleotides, the CDR3 is TGTGCCAGCAGCTTATATGGGACAGGGAATTCACCCCTCCACTTT. It specifies CASSLYGTGNSPLHF.

There are a few counts of this clone. The V call is TRBV14, the J call TRBJ2-7; TRBD2 is a possible D gene (7 bases). Trimming stripped 4 bases from V and 4 bases from J, with 14 bases between. The CDR3 spans 14 residues. Germline CDR1 reads SGHDN; CDR2 reads FVKESK. The CDR3 is CASSPPGGYYEQYF. The CDR3 coding sequence is TGTGCCAGCAGCCCCCCGGGGGGCTATTACGAGCAGTACTTC.

V is TRBV11-3 and J is TRBJ2-1; D gene unclear. V was clipped by 5 bases and J by 5 bases, with 4 bases between them. The CDR3 covers 11 residues. Germline CDR1 and CDR2: SGHNT and YENEEA. Here the CDR3 DNA reads TGTGCCAGCAGCGCAAACAATGAGCAGTTCTTC. Protein sequence: CASSANNEQFF.

The sample holds a few counts of this clone. The chain has TRBV4-3 and TRBJ1-4; D not certain. Germline V gene lookup returns CDR1 LGHNA and CDR2 YSLEER. The CDR3 is 16 amino acids. With 0 bases removed from V and 0 bases from J, the gap between germline ends came to 8 bases. The CDR3 bases are TGCGCCAGCAGCCAAGATCCCGGGTCAACTAATGAAAAACTGTTTTTT. Protein sequence: CASSQDPGSTNEKLFF.